The 30 T cell receptor beta chains below all came from one sample that was sequenced in a study of shared clonotypes between healthy human individuals (dated by TCRdb to the early 2020s). Libraries were prepared through the immunoSEQ multiplex PCR assay. TCRdb carries this immuneACCESS record with in-frame sequences only. Its versions omit some clonotypes, under half of them owing to an unresolved V gene in the studies checked, with the rest unexplained. The sample records around 2,000,000 clones, approximately 94% of which are singletons. Under 1.5% of the sample comes from the top ten. For the CD8 naive samples, CD45RO-negative cells were positively selected for CCR7, yielding a CD45RA+CCR7+ population from which TemRA cells were excluded. The sample consisted of naive CD8+ T cells sorted from blood. Interpreted using the paper, the cell subset or site label stands for: CD45RA+CCR7+. The receptor set was obtained from a man in his late teens or twenties in good health.

This clone was recorded once. This chain connects TRBV7-9 to TRBJ2-3, with D perhaps matching TRBD2 (5 bases). The germline V gene has CDR1 SEHNR and CDR2 FQNEAQ (reference sequence). CDR3 length: 14 residues. V lost 4 bases to trimming and J lost 2 bases, with 10 bases between them. CDR3 sequence: CASSSSQYTDTQYF. The CDR3 coding sequence is TGTGCCAGCAGCTCTAGCCAGTACACAGATACGCAGTATTTT.

The CDR3 DNA sequence: TGTGCCAGTAGTAGGAGGACAGGGTGGACTGAAGCTTTCTTT. Encoded protein: CASSRRTGWTEAFF. The chain has TRBV19 and TRBJ1-1; TRBD1 matches at 8 bases. Germline-derived CDR1 and CDR2 are LNHDA and SQIVND (reference sequence). The ends lost 4 bases at V and 5 bases at J; junction bases unmatched: 6. CDR3 length: 14 amino acids. The entire variable domain, with the rest obtained from reference TRBV19 and TRBJ1-1, is as follows: DGGITQSPKYLFRKEGQNVTLSCEQNLNHDAMYWYRQDPGQGLRLIYYSQIVNDFQKGDIAEGYSVSREKKESFPLTVTSAQKNPTAFYLCASSRRTGWTEAFFGQGTRLTVV.

Only a few counts were recorded for this clone. This rearrangement joins TRBV28 to TRBJ2-7, with D maybe TRBD2 (6 bases). The CDR3 spans 16 residues. V gave up 5 bases and J gave up 4 bases, with 21 bases separating them. Germline V gene lookup returns CDR1 MDHEN and CDR2 SYDVKM. As DNA, the CDR3 is TGTGCCAGCAGTAGGGTGGAGGGGCACTTACCTTACGAGCAGTACTTC. The encoded protein is CASSRVEGHLPYEQYF. Drawing the rest from reference TRBV28 and TRBJ2-7, the complete variable domain is DVKVTQSSRYLVKRTGEKVFLECVQDMDHENMFWYRQDPGLGLRLIYFSYDVKMKEKGDIPEGYSVSREKKERFSLILESASTNQTSMYLCASSRVEGHLPYEQYFGPGTRLTVT.

The chain combines TRBV7-9 with TRBJ2-7; 7 bases are a match to TRBD1. With V trimmed by 2 bases and J by 5 bases, 6 bases remained unmatched. Germline CDR1 and CDR2: SEHNR and FQNEAQ (reference sequence). The CDR3 length is 14 residues. CDR3 loop: CASSLIGGEDEQYF. CDR3 sequence (DNA): TGTGCCAGCAGCTTAATAGGGGGCGAAGACGAGCAGTACTTC.

The J gene is TRBJ2-4, the V gene TRBV5-1; D may be TRBD1 (5 bases). In germline, CDR1 is SGHRS, CDR2 YFSETQ. V dropped 4 bases and J dropped 8 bases, with 16 bases sitting between them. The CDR3 spans 14 residues. The CDR3 spells CASSLESGFDIQYF. The CDR3 DNA is TGCGCCAGCAGCCTAGAGTCAGGGTTCGACATTCAGTACTTC. Together with reference TRBV5-1 and TRBJ2-4, the CDR3 gives the full variable domain: KAGVTQTPRYLIKTRGQQVTLSCSPISGHRSVSWYQQTPGQGLQFLFEYFSETQRNKGNFPGRFSGRQFSNSRSEMNVSTLELGDSALYLCASSLESGFDIQYFGAGTRLSVL.

The rearrangement uses TRBV2 and TRBJ2-7, with no clear D. Trimming took off 2 bases at V and 0 bases at J, with 8 bases between the two ends. The CDR3 loop spans 14 amino acids. Germline CDR1 SNHLY, CDR2 FYNNEI. CDR3: CASSEQAVSYEQYF. The CDR3 DNA sequence: TGTGCCAGCAGTGAACAGGCGGTCTCCTACGAGCAGTACTTC.

The rearrangement joins TRBV7-3 to TRBJ2-1; D is unclear. The CDR3 consists of 15 residues. With 5 bases removed from V and 1 base from J, the gap between germline ends came to 12 bases. Germline assignment: CDR1 SGHTA and CDR2 FQGTGA. In nucleotides, the CDR3 is TGTGCCAGCAGCCCAACGGTGGGTTCCTACAATGAGCAGTTCTTC. Its translation is CASSPTVGSYNEQFF.

In nucleotides, the CDR3 is TGCGCCAGCAGCCAAGTAACCAGTACCAGCACAGATACGCAGTATTTT. Amino acid sequence: CASSQVTSTSTDTQYF. The V call is TRBV4-1, the J call TRBJ2-3; D call uncertain. V dropped 1 base and J dropped 0 bases, with 11 bases sitting between them. The CDR3 loop spans 16 amino acids. In germline, CDR1 is MGHRA, CDR2 YSYEKL.

Comments on this clone: Other DNA sequences in the sample encode the same CDR3. The chain carries TRBV28 and TRBJ2-2; no clear D gene. Trimming cost V 4 bases and J 4 bases, with 4 bases left between them. The germline gives CDR1 MDHEN, CDR2 SYDVKM. This CDR3 has 12 residues. The CDR3 loop reads CASSWGTGELFF. The CDR3 bases are TGTGCCAGCAGTTGGGGCACCGGGGAGCTGTTTTTT.

J is TRBJ2-7 and V is TRBV4-2; D is undetermined. Looked up from germline, CDR1 is LGHNA and CDR2 is YNFKEQ. V was pared by 4 bases and J by 1 base, with 5 bases between. This CDR3 region has 12 residues. This CDR3 reads CASSPDSYEQYF. The CDR3 DNA follows: TGTGCCAGCAGCCCGGATTCCTACGAGCAGTACTTC.

In DNA form, the CDR3 reads TGTGCCAGCAGCTTAGTTTGGGAGGGGACAGCCATTAATGAAAAACTGTTTTTT. It specifies CASSLVWEGTAINEKLFF. The V call is TRBV7-9, the J call TRBJ1-4; 7 nucleotides line up with TRBD1. The length of the CDR3 is 18 residues. CDR1 is SEHNR and CDR2 is FQNEAQ in the germline V gene (reference sequence). V lost 1 base to trimming and J lost 4 bases; unmatched junction nucleotides: 12.

This chain uses TRBV7-9 with TRBJ2-5; 16 nucleotides agree with TRBD2. Per germline, CDR1 SEHNR and CDR2 FQNEAQ (reference sequence). V trimming: 5 bases; J trimming: 4 bases; junction bases outside the gene matches: 10. The CDR3 contains 18 residues. The CDR3 here is CASSLPGLAGGPGETQYF. The CDR3, as DNA: TGTGCCAGCAGCCTCCCGGGACTAGCGGGAGGGCCTGGAGAGACCCAGTACTTC.

A word on this clone: Within the sample, other DNA sequences also encode this same CDR3. V is TRBV6-5 and J is TRBJ1-3; D ambiguous. Between the trimmed V and J ends, which lost 0 bases and 4 bases, there was a span of 7 bases. The CDR3 has 14 residues. Germline V gene lookup returns CDR1 MNHEY and CDR2 SVGAGI. This chain's CDR3 is CASSYSGPGNTIYF. For the CDR3, the DNA is TGTGCCAGCAGTTACTCAGGGCCCGGAAACACCATATATTTT.

The sample holds a few counts of this clone. Other nucleotide sequences in the sample specify the same CDR3. The chain has TRBV4-1 and TRBJ1-2; D not certain. This CDR3 spans 13 amino acids. The V gene lost 1 base and the J gene lost 3 bases, with 6 bases spanning the gap. The germline V gene has CDR1 MGHRA and CDR2 YSYEKL. CDR3 nucleotide sequence: TGCGCCAGCAGCCAAGGATTCGACTATGGCTACACCTTC. Translated, it gives CASSQGFDYGYTF.

The V and J genes are TRBV13 and TRBJ1-1, with a tentative D call TRBD1 (5 bases). V lost 1 base, J lost 1 base, and 7 bases lay in between. The CDR3 loop spans 14 amino acids. Germline V lookup: CDR1 PRHDT, CDR2 FYEKMQ (reference sequence). As DNA, the CDR3 is TGTGCCAGCAGCTTAGAGGACACGAACACTGAAGCTTTCTTT. This codes for CASSLEDTNTEAFF.

The chain recombines TRBV4-3 with TRBJ2-1; no reliable D call. Germline V gives CDR1 LGHNA, CDR2 YSLEER. CDR3 size: 17 residues. Deletions cut 0 bases from V and 5 bases from J, with 17 bases between. CDR3: CASSQEGWLDTDNEQFF. CDR3 bases: TGCGCCAGCAGCCAAGAAGGATGGCTGGATACAGACAATGAGCAGTTCTTC.

The chain carries TRBV2 and TRBJ2-1; possible D gene TRBD1, 6 bases. Germline V CDR1 and CDR2: SNHLY, FYNNEI. Trimming pared 4 bases from V and 5 bases from J, leaving 9 bases between. The CDR3 has 13 residues. Written as DNA, the CDR3 is TGTGCCAGCAGTGGGGGGCAGGACAATGAGCAGTTCTTC. It yields the protein CASSGGQDNEQFF.

J is TRBJ1-1 and V is TRBV11-2; 10 nucleotides match TRBD1. After removal of 5 bases from V and 10 bases from J, the junction contained 16 bases not matched to a gene. Per the germline V gene, CDR1 is SGHAT and CDR2 is FQNNGV. The CDR3 contains 16 residues. CDR3 DNA: TGTGCCAGCAGCGATCCGGGACAGGGGCAGAGAGTTGGAGCTTTCTTT. Residues: CASSDPGQGQRVGAFF.

This clone was detected only once. This chain links TRBV27 with TRBJ2-7; 11 positions agree with TRBD2. The CDR3 covers 16 residues. Germline CDR1 MNHEY, CDR2 SMNVEV (reference sequence). J was trimmed by 6 bases and V by 1 base; bases with no gene match: 8. The CDR3 reads CASSLLGLAEGGEQYF. In DNA form, the CDR3 reads TGTGCCAGCAGTTTATTGGGACTAGCGGAGGGGGGCGAGCAGTACTTC.

In its sample, this clone was seen once. The V gene is TRBV7-9, the J gene TRBJ2-2; 9 bases fit TRBD1. CDR1 and CDR2 from the germline V gene are SEHNR and FQNEAQ (reference sequence). The CDR3 length is 16 residues. Trimming removed 4 bases from V and 3 bases from J; junction bases left unmatched: 6. In DNA, the CDR3 is TGTGCCAGCAGCTCAGAAAGGACAGGGGACACCGGGGAGCTGTTTTTT. It encodes CASSSERTGDTGELFF.

The chain carries TRBV5-4 and TRBJ1-2, with a weak D call TRBD1 (5 bases). This CDR3 is 13 amino acids long. The germline gives CDR1 SGHNT, CDR2 YYREEE (reference sequence). Trimming pared 5 bases from V and 1 base from J, leaving 9 bases between. For the CDR3, the DNA is TGTGCCAGCAGTTTTCAGGGTAACTATGGCTACACCTTC. Its translation is CASSFQGNYGYTF.

This chain links TRBV5-4 with TRBJ2-6; 9 bases align to TRBD1. Germline CDR1 is SGHNT and CDR2 is YYREEE (reference sequence). The CDR3 is 18 residues long. Unmatched junction bases numbered 9, after V lost 4 bases and J lost 1 base. CDR3 in DNA: TGTGCCAGCAGCCAGGACAGGGGACTTGGGTCTGGGGCCAACGTCCTGACTTTC. Protein sequence: CASSQDRGLGSGANVLTF.

The chain has TRBV19 and TRBJ1-1; D is perhaps TRBD1 (6 bases). The CDR3 is 13 residues long. From germline, CDR1 is LNHDA and CDR2 SQIVND (reference sequence). Deletions cut 4 bases from V and 8 bases from J, with 14 bases between. In DNA form, the CDR3 reads TGTGCCAGTAGTAGCCGGGGGCCCCAGGAAGCTTTCTTT. It encodes CASSSRGPQEAFF.

Note on this clone: This CDR3 is also generated by other DNA sequences in the sample. The V and J genes are TRBV4-3 and TRBJ2-7; D is unclear. From germline, CDR1 is LGHNA and CDR2 YSLEER. The V end was cut by 0 bases, the J end by 4 bases, with 7 bases between. The CDR3 runs 13 residues. DNA for the CDR3: TGCGCCAGCAGCCAAGATCGGCGTTACGAGCAGTACTTC. Translation: CASSQDRRYEQYF.

In regard to this clone: This sample also contains other DNA sequences that code for the same CDR3. The rearrangement uses TRBV10-3 and TRBJ1-2; D is unresolved. Germline loops: CDR1 ENHRY, CDR2 SYGVKD. V lost 0 bases, J lost 0 bases, and 8 bases lay in between. The CDR3 length is 15 residues. The CDR3 DNA reads as TGTGCCATCAGTGAGTCTGGGCAGCCTAACTATGGCTACACCTTC. It yields the protein CAISESGQPNYGYTF.

The chain combines TRBV21-1 with TRBJ2-7. TRBV21-1 corresponds to a pseudogene. The CDR3 covers 9 residues. The DNA of the CDR3 is TGTGCCAGCCCCTACGAGCAGTACTTC. Protein: CASPYEQYF.

J is TRBJ2-7 and V is TRBV4-3; 9 positions match TRBD1. After removal of 4 bases from V and 6 bases from J, the junction contained 7 bases not matched to a gene. This CDR3 has 14 amino acids. In germline, CDR1 is LGHNA, CDR2 YSLEER. The CDR3 coding sequence is TGCGCCAGCAGCCCCGGGACAGGGTGGTCCGAGCAGTACTTC. Translating it yields CASSPGTGWSEQYF.

The chain is built from TRBV28 and TRBJ2-7, with a possible D match to TRBD1 (5 bases). From germline, CDR1 is MDHEN and CDR2 SYDVKM. Trimming shortened V by 3 bases and J by 0 bases, and 12 bases separated the two germline ends. CDR3 length: 15 residues. CDR3 in amino acids: CASSFTGLSSYEQYF. The CDR3 DNA sequence: TGTGCCAGCAGTTTTACAGGCCTTAGCTCCTACGAGCAGTACTTC.

The chain is built from TRBV6-1 and TRBJ2-7; tentatively, D is TRBD2 (5 bases). The CDR3 runs 13 residues. Germline CDR1 and CDR2: MNHNS and SASEGT. V shed 10 bases and J shed 5 bases, with 18 bases lying between them. Here the CDR3 DNA reads TGTGCCACCAGGACCGGGTCGAGGGACGAGCAGTACTTC. Its protein product is CATRTGSRDEQYF.

This rearrangement joins TRBV4-2 to TRBJ2-5, with 7 bases matching TRBD2. There are 15 residues in the CDR3. CDR1 and CDR2 from the germline V gene are LGHNA and YNFKEQ. J lost 2 bases, V lost 0 bases, and 3 bases had no gene match. CDR3 sequence reads: CASSQEAGTQETQYF. DNA of the CDR3: TGTGCCAGCAGCCAAGAAGCGGGGACTCAAGAGACCCAGTACTTC.